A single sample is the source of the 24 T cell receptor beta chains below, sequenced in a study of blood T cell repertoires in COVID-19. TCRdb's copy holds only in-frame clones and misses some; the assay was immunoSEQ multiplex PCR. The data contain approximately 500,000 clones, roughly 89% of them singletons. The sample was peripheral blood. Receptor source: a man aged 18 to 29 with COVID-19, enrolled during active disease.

CDR3 nucleotides: TGCGCCAGCACCACTTCCCCCACTAGCGGTGTCTACGAGCAGTACTTC. Protein: CASTTSPTSGVYEQYF. The V gene is TRBV10-2, the J gene TRBJ2-7, with 8 positions matching TRBD2. This CDR3 has 16 residues. Germline V gene lookup returns CDR1 WSHSY and CDR2 SAAADI. J lost 3 bases, V lost 7 bases, and 14 bases had no gene match.

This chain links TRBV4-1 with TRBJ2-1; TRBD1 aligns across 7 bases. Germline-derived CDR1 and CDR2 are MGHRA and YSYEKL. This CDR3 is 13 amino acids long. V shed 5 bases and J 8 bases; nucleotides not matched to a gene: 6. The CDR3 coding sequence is TGCGCCAGCAGCACAGGGGTAGGGGATGAGCAGTTCTTC. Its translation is CASSTGVGDEQFF.

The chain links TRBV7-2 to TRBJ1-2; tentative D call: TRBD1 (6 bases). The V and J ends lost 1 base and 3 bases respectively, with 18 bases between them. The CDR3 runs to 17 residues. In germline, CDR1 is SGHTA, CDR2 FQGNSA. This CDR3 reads CASSLGGSGRGYYGYTF. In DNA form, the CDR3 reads TGTGCCAGCAGCTTAGGGGGGTCGGGCAGGGGCTACTATGGCTACACCTTC.

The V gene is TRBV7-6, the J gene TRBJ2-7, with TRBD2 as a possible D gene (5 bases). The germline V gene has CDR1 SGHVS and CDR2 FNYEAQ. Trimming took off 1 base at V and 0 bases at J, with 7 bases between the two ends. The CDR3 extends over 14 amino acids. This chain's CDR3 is CASSLGTVSYEQYF. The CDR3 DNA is TGTGCCAGCAGCTTAGGGACTGTCTCCTACGAGCAGTACTTC.

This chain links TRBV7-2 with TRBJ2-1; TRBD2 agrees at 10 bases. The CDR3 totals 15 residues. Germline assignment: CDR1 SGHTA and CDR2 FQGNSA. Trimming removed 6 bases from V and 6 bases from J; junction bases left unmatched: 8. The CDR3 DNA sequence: TGTGCCAGCAGTGTACTAGCGGGATATGTCAATGAGCAGTTCTTC. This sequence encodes CASSVLAGYVNEQFF.

In DNA, the CDR3 is TGTGCCAGCAGCTCCGGGACAGGGGGTAAGCAGTACTTC. Protein product: CASSSGTGGKQYF. The V call is TRBV6-2 or TRBV6-3, the J call TRBJ2-7; 11 bases agree with TRBD1. V shed 6 bases and J 8 bases; nucleotides not matched to a gene: 6. The CDR3 length is 13 residues. Looked up from germline, CDR1 is MNHEY and CDR2 is SVGEGT.

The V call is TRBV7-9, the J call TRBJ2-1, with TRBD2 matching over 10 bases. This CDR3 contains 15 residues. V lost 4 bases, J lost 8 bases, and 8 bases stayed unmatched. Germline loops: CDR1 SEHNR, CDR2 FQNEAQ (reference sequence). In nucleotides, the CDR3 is TGTGCCAGCAGCTCAGGTAGCGGGGGGTTACATGAGCAGTTCTTC. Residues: CASSSGSGGLHEQFF. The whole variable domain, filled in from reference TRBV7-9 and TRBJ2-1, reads DTGVSQNPRHKITKRGQNVTFRCDPISEHNRLYWYRQTLGQGPEFLTYFQNEAQLEKSRLLSDRFSAERPKGSFSTLEIQRTEQGDSAMYLCASSSGSGGLHEQFFGPGTRLTVL.

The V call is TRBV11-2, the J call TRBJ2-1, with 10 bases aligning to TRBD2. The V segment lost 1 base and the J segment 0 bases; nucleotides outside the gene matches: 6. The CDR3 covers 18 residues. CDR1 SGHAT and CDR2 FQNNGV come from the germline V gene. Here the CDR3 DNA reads TGTGCCAGCAGCTTAGGGCTAGCGGGAGTTGGCTCCTACAATGAGCAGTTCTTC. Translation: CASSLGLAGVGSYNEQFF.

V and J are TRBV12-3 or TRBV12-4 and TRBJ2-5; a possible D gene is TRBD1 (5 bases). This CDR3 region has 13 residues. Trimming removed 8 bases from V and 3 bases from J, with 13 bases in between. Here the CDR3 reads CASQDRPKETQYF. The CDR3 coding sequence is TGTGCCAGCCAAGACAGACCCAAAGAGACCCAGTACTTC.

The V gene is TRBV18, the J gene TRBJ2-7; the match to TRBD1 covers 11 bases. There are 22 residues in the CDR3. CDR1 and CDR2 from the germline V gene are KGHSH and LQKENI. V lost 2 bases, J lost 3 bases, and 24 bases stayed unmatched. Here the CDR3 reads CASSPTPLNSGTGGRRDYEQYF. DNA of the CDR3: TGTGCCAGCTCACCAACACCTCTGAATTCCGGGACAGGGGGGAGAAGAGACTACGAGCAGTACTTC.

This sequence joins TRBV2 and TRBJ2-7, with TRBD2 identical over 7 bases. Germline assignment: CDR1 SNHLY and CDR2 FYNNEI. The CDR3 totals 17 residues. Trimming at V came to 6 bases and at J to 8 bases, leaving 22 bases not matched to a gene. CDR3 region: CASSLRAGGSEGHKQYF. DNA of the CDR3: TGTGCCAGCAGCCTGCGCGCCGGGGGGTCAGAAGGTCATAAGCAGTACTTC.

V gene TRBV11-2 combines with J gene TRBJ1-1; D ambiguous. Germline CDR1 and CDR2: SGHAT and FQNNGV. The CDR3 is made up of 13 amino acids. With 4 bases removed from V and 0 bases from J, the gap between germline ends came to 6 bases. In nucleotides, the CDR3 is TGTGCCAGCAGCTCTGGCCTGAACACTGAAGCTTTCTTT. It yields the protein CASSSGLNTEAFF.

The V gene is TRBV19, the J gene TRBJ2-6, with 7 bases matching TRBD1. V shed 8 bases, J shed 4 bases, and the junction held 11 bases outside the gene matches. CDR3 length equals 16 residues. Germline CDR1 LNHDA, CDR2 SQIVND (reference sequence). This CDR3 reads CASGRQGLQGANVLTF. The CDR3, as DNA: TGTGCCAGTGGGCGACAGGGTCTCCAAGGGGCCAACGTCCTGACTTTC.

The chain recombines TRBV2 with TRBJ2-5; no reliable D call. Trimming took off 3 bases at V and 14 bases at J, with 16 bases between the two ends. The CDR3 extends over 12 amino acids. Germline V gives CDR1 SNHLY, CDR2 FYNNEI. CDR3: CASSDDSPGIYF. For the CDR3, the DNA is TGTGCCAGCAGTGACGACTCCCCTGGCATATACTTC.

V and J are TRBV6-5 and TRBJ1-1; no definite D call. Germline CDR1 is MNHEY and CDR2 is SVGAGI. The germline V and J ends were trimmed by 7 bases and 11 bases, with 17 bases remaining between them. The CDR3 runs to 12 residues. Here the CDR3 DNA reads TGTGCCAGCAATGCAGGTGGCGGGGTGGCTTTCTTT. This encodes CASNAGGGVAFF.

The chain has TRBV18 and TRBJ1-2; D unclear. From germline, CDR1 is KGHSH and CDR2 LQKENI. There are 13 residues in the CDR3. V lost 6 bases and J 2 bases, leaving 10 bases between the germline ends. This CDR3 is CASSRGDNYGYTF. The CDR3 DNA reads TGTGCCAGCTCTCGAGGAGACAACTATGGCTACACCTTC.

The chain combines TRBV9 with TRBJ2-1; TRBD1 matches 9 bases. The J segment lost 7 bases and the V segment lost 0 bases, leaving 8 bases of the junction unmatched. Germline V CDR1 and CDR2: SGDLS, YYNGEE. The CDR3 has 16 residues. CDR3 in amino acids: CASSVATMGQGNEQFF. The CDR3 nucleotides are TGTGCCAGCAGCGTAGCTACTATGGGACAGGGTAATGAGCAGTTCTTC.

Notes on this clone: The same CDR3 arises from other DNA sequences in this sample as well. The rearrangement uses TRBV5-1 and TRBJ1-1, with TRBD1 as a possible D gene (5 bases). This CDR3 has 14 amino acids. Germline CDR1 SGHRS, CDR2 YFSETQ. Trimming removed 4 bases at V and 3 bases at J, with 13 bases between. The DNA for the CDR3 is TGCGCCAGCAGCCCCGTCGGAGGGGACACTGAAGCTTTCTTT. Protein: CASSPVGGDTEAFF.

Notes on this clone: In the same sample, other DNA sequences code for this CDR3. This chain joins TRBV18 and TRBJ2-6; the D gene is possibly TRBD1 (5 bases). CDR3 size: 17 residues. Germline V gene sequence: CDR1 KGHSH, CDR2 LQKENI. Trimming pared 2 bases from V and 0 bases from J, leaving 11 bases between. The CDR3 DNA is TGTGCCAGCTCACCAGGGCAGGGCGCCTCTGGGGCCAACGTCCTGACTTTC. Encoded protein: CASSPGQGASGANVLTF.

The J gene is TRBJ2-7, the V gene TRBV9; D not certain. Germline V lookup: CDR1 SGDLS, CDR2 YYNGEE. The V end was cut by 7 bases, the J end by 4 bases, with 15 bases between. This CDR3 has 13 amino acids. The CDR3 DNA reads TGTGCCAGCCCCTTCGTTCCCAGTTACGAGCAGTACTTC. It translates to CASPFVPSYEQYF.

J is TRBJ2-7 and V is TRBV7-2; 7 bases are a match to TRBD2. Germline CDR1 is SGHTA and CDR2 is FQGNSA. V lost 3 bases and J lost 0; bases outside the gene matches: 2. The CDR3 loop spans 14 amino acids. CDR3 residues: CASSFKRDSYEQYF. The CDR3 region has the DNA TGTGCCAGCAGCTTTAAGCGGGACTCCTACGAGCAGTACTTC.

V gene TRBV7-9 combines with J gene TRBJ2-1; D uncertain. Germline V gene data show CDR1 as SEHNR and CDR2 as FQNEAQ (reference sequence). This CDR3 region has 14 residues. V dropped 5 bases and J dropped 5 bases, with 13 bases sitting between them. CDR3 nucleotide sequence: TGTGCCAGCAGCAAAACGCGGAGTGACAATGAGCAGTTCTTC. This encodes CASSKTRSDNEQFF.

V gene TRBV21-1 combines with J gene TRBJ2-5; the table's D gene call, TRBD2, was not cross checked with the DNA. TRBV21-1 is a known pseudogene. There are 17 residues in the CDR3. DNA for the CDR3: TGTGCCAGCAGCGCCCCGGGACTAGCGGGAGAGCAAGAGACCCAGTACTTC. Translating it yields CASSAPGLAGEQETQYF.

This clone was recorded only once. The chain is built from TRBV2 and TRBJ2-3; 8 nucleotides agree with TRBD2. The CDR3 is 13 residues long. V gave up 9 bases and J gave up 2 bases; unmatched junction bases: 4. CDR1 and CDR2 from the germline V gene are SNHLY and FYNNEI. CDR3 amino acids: CASASGPTDTQYF. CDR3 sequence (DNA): TGTGCCAGTGCTAGCGGGCCCACAGATACGCAGTATTTT.